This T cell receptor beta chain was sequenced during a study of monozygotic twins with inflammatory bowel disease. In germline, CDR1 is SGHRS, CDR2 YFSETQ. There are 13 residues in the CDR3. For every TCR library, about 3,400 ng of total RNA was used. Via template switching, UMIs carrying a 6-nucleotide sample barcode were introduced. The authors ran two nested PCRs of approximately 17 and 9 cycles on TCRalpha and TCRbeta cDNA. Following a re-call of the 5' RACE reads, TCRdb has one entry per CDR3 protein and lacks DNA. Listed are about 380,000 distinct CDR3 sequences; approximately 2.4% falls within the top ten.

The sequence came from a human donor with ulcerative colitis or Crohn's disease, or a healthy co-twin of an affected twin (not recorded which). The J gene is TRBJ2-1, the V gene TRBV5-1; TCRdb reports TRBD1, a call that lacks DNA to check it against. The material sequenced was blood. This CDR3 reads CASSPEGDTTEFF.